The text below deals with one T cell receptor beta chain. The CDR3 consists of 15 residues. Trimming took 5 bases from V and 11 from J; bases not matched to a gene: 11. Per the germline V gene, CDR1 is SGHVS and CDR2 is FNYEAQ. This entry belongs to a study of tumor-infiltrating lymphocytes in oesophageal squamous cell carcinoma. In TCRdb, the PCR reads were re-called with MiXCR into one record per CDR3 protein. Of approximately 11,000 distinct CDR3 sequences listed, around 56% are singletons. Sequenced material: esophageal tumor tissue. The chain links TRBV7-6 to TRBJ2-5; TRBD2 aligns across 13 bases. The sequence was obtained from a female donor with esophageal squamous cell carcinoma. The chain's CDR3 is CASSELAGGLNEQYF. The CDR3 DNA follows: TGTGCCAGCAGCGAACTAGCGGGAGGGCTGAATGAGCAGTACTTC.